The rows below give T cell receptor beta chains drawn from one sample of a study of beta chain features in type 1 diabetes. Sequenced by immunoSEQ multiplex PCR; TCRdb stores in-frame clones only, minus some. The table includes hundreds of thousands of clones, about an eighth detected once. Sample: naive CD4+ T cells from blood. The receptors come from a man aged 18 to 35 with type 1 diabetes. Both conserved end residues are part of each CDR3. The D gene is left open where the match is weak. Size is omitted from some rows. Given values are once, few, many or a class for expanded clones.

size: few
J: TRBJ2-3
V: TRBV11-2
D: TRBD2
DNA: TGTGCCGGCCGCCTAGCGGGGGTTTTTAGCGATACGCAGTATTTT
CDR3: CAGRLAGVFSDTQYF

size: few
J: TRBJ1-1
V: TRBV28
D: NA
DNA: TGTGCCAGCAGTTCCGCGGCCATGAACACTGAAGCTTTCTTT
CDR3: CASSSAAMNTEAFF

size: NA
J: TRBJ2-5
V: TRBV7-3
D: NA
DNA: TGTGCCAGCAGCTTGCTAGGGACAAATGGGGGGACCCAGTACTTC
CDR3: CASSLLGTNGGTQYF

size: NA
J: TRBJ2-7
V: TRBV27
D: NA
DNA: TGTGCCAGCAGCACCCAACTACGGACACCCTCCTACGAGCAGTACTTC
CDR3: CASSTQLRTPSYEQYF

size: NA
J: TRBJ2-1
V: TRBV11-1
D: NA
DNA: TGTGCCAGCAGCCCAGACACCTTGAAGCAGTTCTTC
CDR3: CASSPDTLKQFF

size: NA
J: TRBJ2-5
V: TRBV9
D: TRBD2
DNA: TGTGCCAGCAGCGGGGCCCAGCGGGGGGGCATAGAGACCCAGTACTTC
CDR3: CASSGAQRGGIETQYF

size: once
J: TRBJ1-1
V: TRBV6-5
D: NA
DNA: TGTGCCAGCATAAACGGCCCCATGAACACTGAAGCTTTCTTT
CDR3: CASINGPMNTEAFF

size: NA
J: TRBJ1-1
V: TRBV29-1
D: NA
DNA: TGCAGCGTTGGCTGGGACACTGAAGCTTTCTTT
CDR3: CSVGWDTEAFF

size: NA
J: TRBJ2-2
V: TRBV4-2
D: TRBD1
DNA: TGTGCCAGCAGCCATAGACAGGGGCAGGGCACCGGGGAGCTGTTTTTT
CDR3: CASSHRQGQGTGELFF

size: NA
J: TRBJ1-1
V: TRBV7-2
D: NA
DNA: TGTGCCAGCAGCCACAATGGGGGATGGGAAGGACTTGGTACTGAAGCTTTCTTT
CDR3: CASSHNGGWEGLGTEAFF

size: NA
J: TRBJ2-1
V: TRBV27
D: NA
DNA: TGTGCCAGCAGTTTGATGGGCGGGGCTGCTCTCTACAATGAGCAGTTCTTC
CDR3: CASSLMGGAALYNEQFF

size: few
J: TRBJ2-6
V: TRBV7-9
D: NA
DNA: TGTGCCAGCAGCTCCCCCGGGGGCCACTCTGGGGCCAACGTCCTGACTTTC
CDR3: CASSSPGGHSGANVLTF

size: few
J: TRBJ2-1
V: TRBV2
D: NA
DNA: TGTGCCAGCAGTTCACTACTAAGCTCCTACAATGAGCAGTTCTTC
CDR3: CASSSLLSSYNEQFF

size: NA
J: TRBJ2-5
V: TRBV5-1
D: NA
DNA: TGCGCCAGCAGCCGACTCTCCGGGACACGGCAAGAGACCCAGTACTTC
CDR3: CASSRLSGTRQETQYF

size: few
J: TRBJ2-5
V: TRBV13
D: TRBD1
DNA: TGTGCCAGCAGCTTAGAACCGGACAGGGTGGAGACCCAGTACTTC
CDR3: CASSLEPDRVETQYF

size: NA
J: TRBJ2-5
V: TRBV18
D: TRBD2
DNA: TGTGCCAGCTCACCACAATTAGCGGGAGGAGAGACCCAGTACTTC
CDR3: CASSPQLAGGETQYF

size: NA
J: TRBJ2-7
V: TRBV6-5
D: TRBD1
DNA: TGTGCCAGCAGGTCCGGGACAGGTTCGCACGAGCAGTACTTC
CDR3: CASRSGTGSHEQYF

size: NA
J: TRBJ2-3
V: TRBV29-1
D: TRBD1
DNA: TGCAGCGTTGTCAGGGGGTTCACAGATACGCAGTATTTT
CDR3: CSVVRGFTDTQYF

size: few
J: TRBJ2-1
V: TRBV18
D: TRBD1
DNA: TGTGCCAGCTCACCACGTGACAGGGGAGGTGTGGGATACAATGAGCAGTTCTTC
CDR3: CASSPRDRGGVGYNEQFF

size: NA
J: TRBJ1-5
V: TRBV2
D: TRBD1
DNA: TGTGCCAGCGGCGGACAGGGGGGTCAGCCCCAGCATTTT
CDR3: CASGGQGGQPQHF

size: NA
J: TRBJ2-3
V: TRBV27
D: NA
DNA: TGTGCCAGCCTCTCGTTGGGAGAAGGATCAGATACGCAGTATTTT
CDR3: CASLSLGEGSDTQYF

size: NA
J: TRBJ2-5
V: TRBV7-9
D: NA
DNA: TGTGCCAGCAGGGACCTAGGGGGGATAGAGACCCAGTACTTC
CDR3: CASRDLGGIETQYF

size: few
J: TRBJ2-6
V: TRBV28
D: NA
DNA: TGTGCCAGCAGTTGGATCTCTGGGGCCAACGTCCTGACTTTC
CDR3: CASSWISGANVLTF

size: NA
J: TRBJ1-5
V: TRBV29-1
D: TRBD1
DNA: TGCAGCGTAGTTGAACAGGGGGCGAGTCAGCCCCAGCATTTT
CDR3: CSVVEQGASQPQHF

size: NA
J: TRBJ2-3
V: TRBV4-2
D: TRBD2
DNA: TGTGCCAGCAGCCAACTTCCGACTAGCAGCTACACAGATACGCAGTATTTT
CDR3: CASSQLPTSSYTDTQYF

size: NA
J: TRBJ2-3
V: TRBV5-1
D: NA
DNA: TGCGCCAGCAGCTCCTCTAGCGTCTCGGATACGCAGTATTTT
CDR3: CASSSSSVSDTQYF